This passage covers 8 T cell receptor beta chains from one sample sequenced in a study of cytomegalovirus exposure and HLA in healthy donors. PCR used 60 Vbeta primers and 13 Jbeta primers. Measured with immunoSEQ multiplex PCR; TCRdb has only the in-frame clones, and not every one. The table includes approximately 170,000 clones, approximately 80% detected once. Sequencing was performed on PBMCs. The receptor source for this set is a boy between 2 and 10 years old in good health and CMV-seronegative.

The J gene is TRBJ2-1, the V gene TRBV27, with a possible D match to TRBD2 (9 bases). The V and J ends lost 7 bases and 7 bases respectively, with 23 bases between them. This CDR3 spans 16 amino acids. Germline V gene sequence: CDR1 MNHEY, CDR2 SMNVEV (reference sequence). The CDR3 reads CASKTGVAGVGNEQFF. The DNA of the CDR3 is TGTGCCAGCAAGACAGGGGTAGCGGGAGTTGGTAATGAGCAGTTCTTC.

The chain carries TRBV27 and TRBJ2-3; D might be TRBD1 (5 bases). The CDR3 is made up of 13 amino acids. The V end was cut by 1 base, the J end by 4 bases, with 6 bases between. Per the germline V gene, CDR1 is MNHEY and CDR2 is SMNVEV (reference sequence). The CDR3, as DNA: TGTGCCAGCAGTTTATTGGGGCCAGATACGCAGTATTTT. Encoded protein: CASSLLGPDTQYF.

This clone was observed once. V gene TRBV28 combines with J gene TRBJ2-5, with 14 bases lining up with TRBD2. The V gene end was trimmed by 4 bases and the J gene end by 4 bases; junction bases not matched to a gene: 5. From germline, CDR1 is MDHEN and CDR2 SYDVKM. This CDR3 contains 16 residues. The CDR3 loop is CASSSLTSGRAETQYF. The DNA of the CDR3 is TGTGCCAGCAGTTCCCTGACTAGCGGGAGGGCAGAGACCCAGTACTTC.

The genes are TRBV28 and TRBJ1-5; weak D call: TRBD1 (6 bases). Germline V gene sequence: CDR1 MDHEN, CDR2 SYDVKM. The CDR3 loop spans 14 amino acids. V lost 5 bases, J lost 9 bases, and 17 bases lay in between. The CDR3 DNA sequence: TGTGCCAGCAGTCGGACCTCGGGGGGCCGGCCCCAGCATTTT. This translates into CASSRTSGGRPQHF.

Written as DNA, the CDR3 is TGTGCCAGTAATGGACCCTCGATGCCCCGGACAGGACCTAACTATGGCTACACCTTC. It specifies CASNGPSMPRTGPNYGYTF. The V call is TRBV19, the J call TRBJ1-2; 7 nucleotides match TRBD1. V gave up 7 bases and J gave up 0 bases; unmatched junction bases: 20. CDR1 is LNHDA, CDR2 SQIVND, per germline (reference sequence). The CDR3 spans 19 residues.

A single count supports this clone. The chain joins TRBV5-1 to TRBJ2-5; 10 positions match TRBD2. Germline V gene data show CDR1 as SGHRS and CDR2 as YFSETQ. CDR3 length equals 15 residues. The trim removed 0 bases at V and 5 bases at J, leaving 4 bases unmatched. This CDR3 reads CASSLAHSGGETQYF. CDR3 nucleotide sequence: TGCGCCAGCAGCTTGGCCCATAGCGGGGGGGAGACCCAGTACTTC.

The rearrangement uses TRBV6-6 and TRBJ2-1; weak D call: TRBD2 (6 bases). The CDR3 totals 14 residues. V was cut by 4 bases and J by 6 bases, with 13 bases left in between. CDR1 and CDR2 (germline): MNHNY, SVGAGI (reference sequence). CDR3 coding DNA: TGTGCCAGCAGTTCCGACGGACTAACCAATGAGCAGTTCTTC. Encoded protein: CASSSDGLTNEQFF.

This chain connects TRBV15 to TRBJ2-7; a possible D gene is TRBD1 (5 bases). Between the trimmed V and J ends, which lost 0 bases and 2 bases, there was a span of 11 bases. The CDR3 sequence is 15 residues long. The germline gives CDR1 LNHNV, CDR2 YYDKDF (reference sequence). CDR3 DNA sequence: TGTGCCACCAGCAGAGATAAAGGGGCCGCCTACGAGCAGTACTTC. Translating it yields CATSRDKGAAYEQYF.